This TCR beta chain originates from a study of regulatory T cells in long-lasting Graves disease. Noted time point: newly diagnosed GD, antithyroid drugs for less than 3 months. Scientists built the TCR library using RNA that was extracted from PBMCs. Sequencing libraries for TCR beta were prepared with iRepertoire HTBI primers and Arm-PCR of CDR3 regions. TCRdb passed the multiplex PCR reads through MiXCR, listing each CDR3 protein once. The sample holds some 460,000 distinct CDR3 sequences, 15% to 20% seen once. This clonotype was seen only a few times. The antigen remains undetermined. Whole-study results and caveats: Persistent patients shared more public clonotypes (about 2,700) than new patients (roughly 970). Having only a small sample size may have limited accuracy.

V was cut by 0 bases and J by 6 bases, with 6 bases left in between. The CDR3 consists of 13 residues. In germline, CDR1 is SGDLS, CDR2 YYNGEE. The sample was also linked to a second study, of T cells in Graves' hyperthyroidism and ophthalmopathy.

The source material was peripheral blood mononuclear cells (PBMCs), sampled at new diagnosis, from a patient treated with antithyroid drugs. This chain links TRBV9 with TRBJ2-2, with D uncertain. This receptor was identified in a man between 35 and 55 years old with Graves disease. This CDR3 is CASSVVRSGELFF. As DNA, the CDR3 is TGTGCCAGCAGCGTAGTTAGGTCCGGGGAGCTGTTTTTT. The variable domain in full, completed from reference TRBV9 and TRBJ2-2, reads DSGVTQTPKHLITATGQRVTLRCSPRSGDLSVYWYQQSLDQGLQFLIQYYNGEERAKGNILERFSAQQFPDLHSELNLSSLELGDSALYFCASSVVRSGELFFGEGSRLTVL.